Sequencing of this TCR beta chain was carried out in a study of blood T cell repertoires in COVID-19. Study-wide background: Italy, Spain and the United States were the sources of the convalescent and acute COVID-19 samples. PBMCs, B-cell-depleted T cells, or T cells provided the cDNA or gDNA that made up the material.

Unmatched junction bases numbered 5, after V lost 8 bases and J lost 3 bases. CDR1 and CDR2 (germline): MNHNY, SVGAGI (reference sequence). The CDR3 is made up of 14 amino acids. As processed by the authors: Amplifying reference gene primers gave estimates of nucleated cell counts. Sequencing was performed with immunoSEQ multiplex PCR; in TCRdb, only in-frame clones are kept and a portion is missing. V, J and clone size are taken as reported in that table, and D and trimming were inferred from the DNA itself. The repertoire holds around 250,000 clones, with approximately 85% as singletons. What was sequenced was peripheral blood. The rearrangement uses TRBV6-6 and TRBJ2-3, with TRBD1 identical over 10 bases. This sequence was found in a man older than 75 with acute or convalescent COVID-19. The CDR3 sequence: CASRDRGLTDTQYF. CDR3 coding DNA: TGTGCCAGCCGGGACAGGGGCCTGACAGATACGCAGTATTTT.